These 3 T cell receptor beta chains came from one sample sequenced in a study of blood T cell repertoires in COVID-19. Some clones are missing from TCRdb's copy, which holds only in-frame ones; the method was immunoSEQ multiplex PCR. This sample has about 120,000 clones; 90% occur once, and the top ten carry 3.8%. The specimen sequenced was peripheral blood. All receptors derive from a woman aged 60 to 75 with COVID-19, enrolled during active disease.

This chain connects TRBV5-4 to TRBJ1-4, with 8 bases matching TRBD1. Germline assignment: CDR1 SGHNT and CDR2 YYREEE (reference sequence). Unmatched junction bases numbered 6, after V lost 3 bases and J lost 8 bases. The CDR3 sequence is 14 residues long. The CDR3 reads CASSYPGGNEKLFF. CDR3 coding DNA: TGTGCCAGCAGCTACCCAGGGGGCAACGAAAAACTGTTTTTT.

The rearrangement joins TRBV6-5 to TRBJ2-5, with D perhaps TRBD1 (6 bases). This CDR3 has 13 amino acids. Trimming took 6 bases from V and 5 from J, leaving 13 bases between them. Per germline, CDR1 MNHEY and CDR2 SVGAGI. The CDR3 sequence is CASSLGAEETQYF. The DNA for the CDR3 is TGTGCCAGCAGCCTGGGGGCGGAGGAGACCCAGTACTTC.

Only one count was recorded for this clone. This sequence joins TRBV5-1 and TRBJ1-1, with TRBD1 as a possible D gene (6 bases). The CDR3 spans 14 residues. Germline CDR1 and CDR2: SGHRS and YFSETQ. Trimming took off 2 bases at V and 5 bases at J, with 13 bases between the two ends. In nucleotides, the CDR3 is TGCGCCAGCAGCTTACAGGGACGAGTGACTGAAGCTTTCTTT. Translating it yields CASSLQGRVTEAFF.